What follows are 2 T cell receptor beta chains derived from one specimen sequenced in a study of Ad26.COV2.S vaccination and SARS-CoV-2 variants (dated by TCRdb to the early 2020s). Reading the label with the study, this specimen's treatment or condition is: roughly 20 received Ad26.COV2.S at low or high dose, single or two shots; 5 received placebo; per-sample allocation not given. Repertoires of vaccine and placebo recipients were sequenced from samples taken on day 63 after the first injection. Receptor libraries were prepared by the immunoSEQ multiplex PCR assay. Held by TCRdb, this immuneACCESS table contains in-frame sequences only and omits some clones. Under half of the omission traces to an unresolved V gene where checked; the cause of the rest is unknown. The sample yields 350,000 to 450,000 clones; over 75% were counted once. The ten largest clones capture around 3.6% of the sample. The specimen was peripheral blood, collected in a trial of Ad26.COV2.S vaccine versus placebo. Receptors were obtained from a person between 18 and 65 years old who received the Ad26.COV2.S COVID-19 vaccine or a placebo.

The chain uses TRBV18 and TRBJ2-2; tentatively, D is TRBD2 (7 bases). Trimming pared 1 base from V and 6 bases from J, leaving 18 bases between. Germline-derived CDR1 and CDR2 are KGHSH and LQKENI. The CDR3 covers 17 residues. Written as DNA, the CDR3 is TGTGCCAGCTCACCACTCGCCTCGGGGGGCGTTGCCGGGGAGCTGTTTTTT. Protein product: CASSPLASGGVAGELFF.

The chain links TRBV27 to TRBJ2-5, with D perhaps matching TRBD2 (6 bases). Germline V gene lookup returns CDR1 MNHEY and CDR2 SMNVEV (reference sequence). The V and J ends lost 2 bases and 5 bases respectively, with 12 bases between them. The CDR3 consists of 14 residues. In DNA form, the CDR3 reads TGTGCCAGCAGTTTAGTGGGGGGTTGGGAGACCCAGTACTTC. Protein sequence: CASSLVGGWETQYF.